These 28 T cell receptor beta chains were all obtained from the same sample, sequenced in a study of identical twins. TCRdb ran MiXCR on the 5' RACE reads and lists one entry per CDR3 protein. Of approximately 260,000 distinct CDR3 sequences in the sample, about an eighth were seen once. Sequencing input: memory (CD45RO+) T cells sorted from blood. These receptors were collected from a young woman in good health.

This clonotype was observed a few times. V and J are TRBV10-3 and TRBJ2-7; D may be TRBD1 (6 bases). The germline CDR1 and CDR2 sequences are ENHRY and SYGVKD. CDR3 length: 14 residues. Deletions cut 3 bases from V and 2 bases from J, with 11 bases between. DNA of the CDR3: TGTGCCATCAGTGAAACAGGGCTAACCTACGAGCAGTACTTC. Translating gives CAISETGLTYEQYF.

In its sample, this clonotype was seen a few times. The V and J genes are TRBV20-1 and TRBJ2-1, with 9 bases aligning to TRBD2. Germline CDR1 reads DFQATT; CDR2 reads SNEGSKA (reference sequence). V shed 0 bases and J 7 bases; nucleotides not matched to a gene: 10. CDR3 length: 16 amino acids. CDR3 coding DNA: TGCAGTGCTAGAGATTGGTTGGCGGGAGGGCCGAATGAGCAGTTCTTC. It yields the protein CSARDWLAGGPNEQFF.

This clonotype was seen ten or more times. This rearrangement joins TRBV6-5 to TRBJ1-2; 10 nucleotides agree with TRBD1. Germline values: CDR1 MNHEY, CDR2 SVGAGI. The CDR3 extends over 13 amino acids. V lost 6 bases, J lost 8 bases, and 6 bases stayed unmatched. CDR3 bases: TGTGCCAGCAGCTGGACAGGGGGAGGCGGCTACACCTTC. This encodes CASSWTGGGGYTF.

A few counts support this clonotype. The CDR3 coding sequence is TGTGCCAGCAGCCGAACGGACGAAACGGCGGATACGCAGTATTTT. Protein: CASSRTDETADTQYF. This chain links TRBV7-6 with TRBJ2-3; no reliable D call. Germline CDR1 and CDR2: SGHVS and FNYEAQ. Deletions cut 5 bases from V and 6 bases from J, with 18 bases between. The CDR3 runs 15 residues.

There are a few counts of this clonotype. The genes are TRBV12-3 or TRBV12-4 and TRBJ2-7; D is perhaps TRBD1 or TRBD2 (7 bases each). V dropped 6 bases and J dropped 2 bases, with 17 bases sitting between them. The CDR3 consists of 15 residues. This CDR3 is CASSRGGSGPYEQYF. DNA for the CDR3: TGTGCCAGCAGCAGGGGGGGGAGCGGCCCCTACGAGCAGTACTTC.

J is TRBJ2-3 and V is TRBV14; D unresolved. The germline CDR1 and CDR2 sequences are SGHDN and FVKESK. Trimming took 3 bases from V and 8 from J, leaving 6 bases between them. The CDR3 length is 11 residues. The CDR3 DNA sequence: TGTGCCAGCAGCCACGCTAGTACGCAGTATTTT. Its protein is CASSHASTQYF.

This clonotype was found many times. V gene TRBV5-6 combines with J gene TRBJ2-6, with D perhaps matching TRBD2 (6 bases). In germline, CDR1 is SGHDT, CDR2 YYEEEE. The CDR3 has 18 amino acids. The V end was cut by 4 bases, the J end by 2 bases, with 19 bases between. The CDR3 reads CASSRGTRDSPGANVLTF. The CDR3 nucleotides read TGTGCCAGCAGCCGGGGGACGAGAGATAGTCCTGGGGCCAACGTCCTGACTTTC.

This chain joins TRBV4-3 and TRBJ2-1; 7 nucleotides align to TRBD2. Trimming removed 0 bases from V and 7 bases from J; junction bases left unmatched: 0. From germline, CDR1 is LGHNA and CDR2 YSLEER. The CDR3 loop spans 13 amino acids. The CDR3 loop is CASSQERGNEQFF. In nucleotides, the CDR3 is TGCGCCAGCAGCCAAGAGCGGGGGAATGAGCAGTTCTTC.

There are many counts of this clonotype. In nucleotides, the CDR3 is TGTGCCAGCAGCTTAGCAGGGCTGAGCTCCTATAATTCACCCCTCCACTTT. This gives the protein CASSLAGLSSYNSPLHF. The chain is built from TRBV11-2 and TRBJ1-6; TRBD1 is a possible D gene (5 bases). The germline gives CDR1 SGHAT, CDR2 FQNNGV. Trimming left V 1 base short and J 0 bases short, with 10 bases between. The CDR3 sequence is 17 residues long.

V gene TRBV6-1 combines with J gene TRBJ1-1; D is perhaps TRBD1 (5 bases). Trimming left V 3 bases short and J 5 bases short, with 7 bases between. Germline-derived CDR1 and CDR2 are MNHNS and SASEGT. CDR3 length: 12 amino acids. The CDR3 DNA reads TGTGCCAGCAGTGAGGGGGGTACTGAAGCTTTCTTT. This sequence encodes CASSEGGTEAFF.

The table lists this clonotype with a few counts. The rearrangement links TRBV7-9 to TRBJ2-2; 7 bases agree with TRBD2. The V gene end was trimmed by 4 bases and the J gene end by 9 bases; junction bases not matched to a gene: 8. Per the germline V gene, CDR1 is SEHNR and CDR2 is FQNEAQ (reference sequence). The CDR3 runs 14 residues. The DNA for the CDR3 is TGTGCCAGCAGCTCCCGGGCGGGGGAGAGGGAGCTGTTTTTT. Protein product: CASSSRAGERELFF. The full variable domain, with the rest looked up from reference TRBV7-9 and TRBJ2-2, is DTGVSQNPRHKITKRGQNVTFRCDPISEHNRLYWYRQTLGQGPEFLTYFQNEAQLEKSRLLSDRFSAERPKGSFSTLEIQRTEQGDSAMYLCASSSRAGERELFFGEGSRLTVL.

This clonotype was recorded many times. The chain recombines TRBV20-1 with TRBJ2-7; D ambiguous. V shed 3 bases and J shed 6 bases, with 9 bases lying between them. The CDR3 totals 11 residues. The V gene's germline CDR1 is DFQATT and CDR2 SNEGSKA (reference sequence). The CDR3 spells CSASHASEQYF. CDR3 sequence (DNA): TGCAGTGCTAGCCATGCGTCCGAGCAGTACTTC.

This chain joins TRBV7-9 and TRBJ2-2; the match to TRBD1 covers 8 bases. CDR3 size: 17 residues. Unmatched junction bases numbered 4, after V lost 0 bases and J lost 1 base. Germline V gives CDR1 SEHNR, CDR2 FQNEAQ (reference sequence). DNA of the CDR3: TGTGCCAGCAGCTTAGCCCCCGGGACAGGGAACACCGGGGAGCTGTTTTTT. As protein: CASSLAPGTGNTGELFF.

This clonotype was seen at least ten times. The chain combines TRBV12-3 or TRBV12-4 with TRBJ1-1; D unclear. The CDR3 spans 13 residues. The V and J ends lost 6 bases and 4 bases respectively, with 12 bases between them. The CDR3 DNA is TGTGCCAGCAGCTTGGGTGGGATCACTGAAGCTTTCTTT. It specifies CASSLGGITEAFF.

The J gene is TRBJ2-3, the V gene TRBV27; 8 bases agree with TRBD1. Germline V gene data show CDR1 as MNHEY and CDR2 as SMNVEV (reference sequence). V gave up 6 bases and J gave up 4 bases; unmatched junction bases: 6. The CDR3 is 14 amino acids. DNA of the CDR3: TGTGCCAGCAGCGACAGGGGTGGAGCAGATACGCAGTATTTT. Translated: CASSDRGGADTQYF.

This clonotype was counted a few times. The rearrangement joins TRBV7-2 to TRBJ2-2; no clear D gene. V was shortened by 1 base and J by 8 bases, with 11 bases between the two germline ends. The germline gives CDR1 SGHTA, CDR2 FQGNSA. This CDR3 region has 14 residues. CDR3 loop: CASSLDSGVGELFF. CDR3 nucleotide sequence: TGTGCCAGCAGCTTAGATTCTGGGGTGGGGGAGCTGTTTTTT.

This clonotype has only a few counts. The chain combines TRBV29-1 with TRBJ2-3; D could derive from TRBD1 or TRBD2 (5 bases each). Germline CDR1 and CDR2: SQVTM and ANQGSEA. The CDR3 is 14 amino acids. Trimming cost V 6 bases and J 0 bases, with 13 bases left between them. CDR3 nucleotide sequence: TGCAGCGTAGGGACGGGCGCTAGCACAGATACGCAGTATTTT. This codes for CSVGTGASTDTQYF.

J is TRBJ2-5 and V is TRBV4-3; D is possibly TRBD2 (5 bases). CDR1 and CDR2 from the germline V gene are LGHNA and YSLEER. Trimming removed 2 bases from V and 5 bases from J, with 15 bases in between. The CDR3 is 15 residues long. The CDR3 protein is CASSQKAAVGETQYF. The CDR3 region has the DNA TGCGCCAGCAGCCAAAAGGCAGCGGTGGGGGAGACCCAGTACTTC.

CDR3 sequence: CASSLVRVNTEAFF. Here the CDR3 DNA reads TGCGCCAGCAGCTTGGTGCGGGTGAACACTGAAGCTTTCTTT. The chain uses TRBV5-1 and TRBJ1-1; no clear D gene. CDR1 is SGHRS, CDR2 YFSETQ, per germline. This CDR3 region has 14 residues. The ends were cut back, 0 bases at V and 0 bases at J, with 6 bases in the middle.

This clonotype has more than one count but fewer than ten. The CDR3 DNA sequence: TGTGCCAGCAGACTGACAGAGAATTCACCCCTCCACTTT. Translation gives CASRLTENSPLHF. The rearrangement joins TRBV25-1 to TRBJ1-6, with a tentative D call TRBD1 (5 bases). Trimming shortened V by 6 bases and J by 7 bases, and 10 bases separated the two germline ends. Germline CDR1 MGHDK, CDR2 SYGVNS. This CDR3 contains 13 residues.

This clonotype was found many times. The chain recombines TRBV10-2 with TRBJ2-1; possible D gene TRBD2, 5 bases. The CDR3 sequence is 14 residues long. The V and J ends lost 10 bases and 0 bases respectively, with 13 bases between them. Germline CDR1 is WSHSY and CDR2 is SAAADI. This CDR3 reads CAIHRGNSYNEQFF. The DNA for the CDR3 is TGCGCCATTCACAGAGGGAACTCCTACAATGAGCAGTTCTTC.

The rearrangement uses TRBV6-5 and TRBJ2-1; 9 nucleotides match TRBD1. Germline assignment: CDR1 MNHEY and CDR2 SVGAGI. This CDR3 is built from 15 residues. Losses at the gene ends were 6 bases for V and 4 bases for J; bases not matched to a gene: 7. CDR3 region: CASSYTGGPYNEQFF. DNA of the CDR3: TGTGCCAGCAGCTATACAGGGGGCCCTTACAATGAGCAGTTCTTC.

This clonotype has a count of ten or more. This chain connects TRBV7-8 to TRBJ2-4, with D perhaps TRBD2 (5 bases). This CDR3 is built from 14 residues. Germline assignment: CDR1 SGHVS and CDR2 FQNEAQ. V lost 1 base, J lost 13 bases, and 17 bases lay in between. The CDR3 sequence is CASSLGHLGDSQYF. In DNA form, the CDR3 reads TGTGCCAGCAGCTTAGGGCACCTGGGAGACTCACAGTACTTC.

This clonotype was counted at least ten times. V is TRBV7-2 and J is TRBJ1-5; D is unclear. Trimming removed 5 bases at V and 0 bases at J, with 11 bases between. CDR1 is SGHTA and CDR2 is FQGNSA in the germline V gene. The CDR3 consists of 15 residues. This CDR3 reads CASSLFGYSNQPQHF. For the CDR3, the DNA is TGTGCCAGCAGCCTTTTCGGATATAGCAATCAGCCCCAGCATTTT.

This clonotype was recorded a few times. This sequence joins TRBV5-1 and TRBJ2-3; D gene ambiguous. Trimming cost V 1 base and J 2 bases, with 8 bases left between them. The CDR3 consists of 14 residues. Per the germline V gene, CDR1 is SGHRS and CDR2 is YFSETQ. The CDR3 DNA sequence: TGCGCCAGCAGCTTGAATACTATCACAGATACGCAGTATTTT. Translation gives CASSLNTITDTQYF.

This clonotype was counted only a few times. The CDR3 region is CSASFSRAATSGSYNEQFF. In DNA, the CDR3 is TGCAGTGCTAGTTTCTCTCGTGCGGCGACTAGCGGTTCCTACAATGAGCAGTTCTTC. The chain employs TRBV20-1 and TRBJ2-1; 9 nucleotides match TRBD2. CDR1 DFQATT and CDR2 SNEGSKA come from the germline V gene (reference sequence). This CDR3 region has 19 residues. The ends lost 3 bases at V and 1 base at J; junction bases unmatched: 16.

V usage is TRBV29-1 and J usage is TRBJ2-1; 7 bases fit TRBD2. The CDR3 loop spans 13 amino acids. Looked up from germline, CDR1 is SQVTM and CDR2 is ANQGSEA. With 8 bases clipped from V and 3 bases from J, the junction kept 7 bases outside the gene matches. CDR3 residues: CSTRTSVYNEQFF. The CDR3 DNA sequence: TGCAGCACGAGGACTAGTGTCTACAATGAGCAGTTCTTC.

This clonotype was observed many times. V gene TRBV3-1 combines with J gene TRBJ2-5; 7 positions agree with TRBD2. This CDR3 comprises 16 residues. Germline CDR1 and CDR2: LGHDT and YNNKEL (reference sequence). V was pared by 0 bases and J by 5 bases, with 9 bases of the junction left unmatched. The CDR3 loop is CASSQEAGRGSETQYF. The CDR3 bases are TGTGCCAGCAGCCAAGAAGCGGGGAGGGGTAGTGAGACCCAGTACTTC.